These 12 T cell receptor beta chains originate from one sample sequenced in a study of blood T cell repertoires in COVID-19 (TCRdb year 2020). Library preparation was by the immunoSEQ multiplex PCR assay. This is the immuneACCESS table as TCRdb keeps it, with only in-frame sequences that have V and J called. A part of the clones is gone; compared with another copy, unresolved V genes explain less than half, and the rest is unexplained. In all, the sample holds about 250,000 clones, and about four fifths of those were seen once. The top ten clonotypes cover about 8.9% of the sample. The specimen sequenced was peripheral blood. The receptors come from a man of 80 years or more with acute or convalescent COVID-19.

Here the CDR3 DNA reads TGCGCCAGCAGTCAAGGACAGGGCCCTGGAACCTTC. Amino acids: CASSQGQGPGTF. The chain uses TRBV5-1 and TRBJ1-2, with 8 bases fitting TRBD1. Germline V lookup: CDR1 SGHRS, CDR2 YFSETQ. The CDR3 runs to 12 residues. V lost 5 bases and J lost 14; bases outside the gene matches: 11.

This clone came up a few times. This rearrangement joins TRBV3-1 (or the pseudogene TRBV3-2) to TRBJ1-2, with D hard to call. The CDR3 spans 13 residues. Trimming left V 3 bases short and J 4 bases short, with 9 bases between. Germline assignment: CDR1 LGHDT and CDR2 YNNKEL (reference sequence). CDR3 DNA: TGTGCCAGCAGCCAGGGAGGGTCCTATGGCTACACCTTC. Residues: CASSQGGSYGYTF.

V and J are TRBV19 and TRBJ2-7; 7 bases are shared with TRBD1. The CDR3 is 14 residues long. V lost 5 bases to trimming and J lost 7 bases; unmatched junction nucleotides: 11. Per the germline V gene, CDR1 is LNHDA and CDR2 is SQIVND (reference sequence). The CDR3 is CASSSRDSFFEQYF. The CDR3, as DNA: TGTGCCAGTAGTTCCCGGGACAGCTTTTTTGAGCAGTACTTC.

CDR3 coding DNA: TGTGCCAGCAGCCAAGGGGACCTCCGGGCGGGGAACAATGAGCAGTTCTTC. It is translated as CASSQGDLRAGNNEQFF. The chain recombines TRBV3-1 (or the pseudogene TRBV3-2) with TRBJ2-1; D perhaps matches TRBD2 (6 bases). V lost 1 base to trimming and J lost 5 bases, with 18 bases between them. Germline V CDR1 and CDR2: LGHDT, YNNKEL (reference sequence). The CDR3 is 17 amino acids.

V usage is TRBV18 and J usage is TRBJ1-1; 9 nucleotides align to TRBD1. V was pared by 5 bases and J by 4 bases, with 8 bases of the junction left unmatched. CDR1 and CDR2 (germline): KGHSH, LQKENI. This CDR3 spans 15 amino acids. CDR3 DNA sequence: TGTGCCAGCTCAGCTTCGGGACAGGGAATCACTGAAGCTTTCTTT. It yields the protein CASSASGQGITEAFF.

This sequence joins TRBV19 and TRBJ2-2, with D perhaps matching TRBD2 (5 bases). V was shortened by 5 bases and J by 5 bases, with 18 bases between the two germline ends. The CDR3 consists of 16 residues. Germline assignment: CDR1 LNHDA and CDR2 SQIVND (reference sequence). The CDR3: CASSPWTGKRTGELFF. CDR3 nucleotide sequence: TGTGCCAGTAGTCCCTGGACGGGGAAGAGAACCGGGGAGCTGTTTTTT.

This chain uses TRBV6-1 with TRBJ2-3, with 9 bases that match TRBD1. J was trimmed by 2 bases and V by 2 bases; bases with no gene match: 5. Germline V lookup: CDR1 MNHNS, CDR2 SASEGT. This CDR3 has 16 amino acids. The CDR3 loop is CASSESGTGHTDTQYF. CDR3 bases: TGTGCCAGCAGTGAAAGCGGGACAGGGCACACAGATACGCAGTATTTT.

The chain has TRBV7-9 and TRBJ2-1; 12 bases agree with TRBD1. The V gene end was trimmed by 5 bases and the J gene end by 12 bases; junction bases not matched to a gene: 11. Germline V lookup: CDR1 SEHNR, CDR2 FQNEAQ (reference sequence). The CDR3 length is 15 residues. The CDR3 sequence is CASSDGTGGFAVQFF. The CDR3 nucleotides are TGTGCCAGCAGCGACGGGACAGGGGGCTTTGCGGTGCAGTTCTTC.

This rearrangement joins TRBV3-1 (or the pseudogene TRBV3-2) to TRBJ2-1; 7 bases align to TRBD1. Germline trimming cut 1 base from V and 6 bases from J; bases unmatched to any gene: 3. The germline gives CDR1 LGHDT, CDR2 YNNKEL (reference sequence). The CDR3 runs to 14 residues. This CDR3 is CASSQGGQTNEQFF. The CDR3 DNA is TGTGCCAGCAGCCAAGGGGGACAGACCAATGAGCAGTTCTTC.

The chain combines TRBV18 with TRBJ1-2; D gene unclear. Germline V gene data show CDR1 as KGHSH and CDR2 as LQKENI. V was clipped by 3 bases and J by 6 bases, with 17 bases between them. There are 15 residues in the CDR3. CDR3 nucleotide sequence: TGTGCCAGCTCACCTAAGTACGTACCGGGGAATGGCTACACCTTC. Its translation: CASSPKYVPGNGYTF.

The V gene is TRBV21-1, the J gene TRBJ1-5; TRBD1, the table's D call, was not compared with the DNA. TRBV21-1 is recorded as a pseudogene. The CDR3 sequence is 15 residues long. The CDR3: CASFGLDSLNQPQHF. The CDR3 DNA follows: TGTGCCAGCTTCGGCCTGGACAGCCTCAATCAGCCCCAGCATTTT.

V is TRBV18 and J is TRBJ1-4; 9 bases fit TRBD1. The germline CDR1 and CDR2 sequences are KGHSH and LQKENI. CDR3 length: 15 amino acids. The J segment lost 8 bases and the V segment lost 4 bases, leaving 8 bases of the junction unmatched. The CDR3 DNA reads TGTGCCAGCTCACTAGGGACAGGGAACGGCGAAAAACTGTTTTTT. Protein product: CASSLGTGNGEKLFF.